Below, 32 T cell receptor beta chains from the same sample are listed, as sequenced in a study of cytomegalovirus exposure and HLA in healthy donors. With 60 Vbeta and 13 Jbeta primers, the PCR was carried out. The method was immunoSEQ multiplex PCR; TCRdb's version includes in-frame clones alone and lacks a portion of them. This sample has under 200,000 clones, with 65% to 85% found just once. Source material: PBMCs. These receptors were taken from a man aged 40-49 years in good health and CMV-seropositive.

V usage is TRBV25-1 and J usage is TRBJ1-1, with unresolved D. This CDR3 spans 15 amino acids. The germline V gene has CDR1 MGHDK and CDR2 SYGVNS. The germline V and J ends were trimmed by 2 bases and 0 bases, with 10 bases remaining between them. The DNA for the CDR3 is TGTGCCAGCAGTGAACATGAGGCGATGAACACTGAAGCTTTCTTT. Its protein product is CASSEHEAMNTEAFF.

Only a few counts were recorded for this clone. This chain links TRBV6-4 with TRBJ1-5, with TRBD1 matching over 7 bases. The CDR3 contains 14 residues. The V gene end was trimmed by 3 bases and the J gene end by 6 bases; junction bases not matched to a gene: 5. Germline V CDR1 and CDR2: MRHNA, SNTAGT. The CDR3 loop reads CASSEGGAGQPQHF. CDR3 in DNA: TGTGCCAGCAGTGAAGGGGGCGCGGGTCAGCCCCAGCATTTT.

This clone is a singleton in its sample. This rearrangement joins TRBV18 to TRBJ2-5, with a weak D call TRBD1 (5 bases). The CDR3 has 15 residues. Trimming shortened V by 2 bases and J by 0 bases, and 10 bases separated the two germline ends. Germline V lookup: CDR1 KGHSH, CDR2 LQKENI. The CDR3 nucleotides read TGTGCCAGCTCACCAGCCAGGGCTCACCAAGAGACCCAGTACTTC. Protein product: CASSPARAHQETQYF.

V gene TRBV9 combines with J gene TRBJ1-4, with 7 bases matching TRBD1. Germline values: CDR1 SGDLS, CDR2 YYNGEE. This CDR3 is built from 14 residues. The junction had 2 bases not matched to a gene; V was cut back by 3 bases and J by 3 bases. In DNA form, the CDR3 reads TGTGCCAGCAGCGAACAGGGGCCTAATGAAAAACTGTTTTTT. Translating gives CASSEQGPNEKLFF.

This clone was observed a single time. This chain uses TRBV19 with TRBJ2-7; 9 positions match TRBD1. The CDR3 length is 14 residues. V lost 4 bases to trimming and J lost 7 bases; unmatched junction nucleotides: 8. Per germline, CDR1 LNHDA and CDR2 SQIVND (reference sequence). The DNA for the CDR3 is TGTGCCAGTAGTACCGCTCGTGGGACAGGGGAGCAGTACTTC. It codes for CASSTARGTGEQYF.

The V gene is TRBV6-5, the J gene TRBJ1-1, with D unresolved. The CDR3 is made up of 14 amino acids. V shed 6 bases and J shed 2 bases, with 13 bases lying between them. Germline CDR1 MNHEY, CDR2 SVGAGI. CDR3 sequence (DNA): TGTGCCAGCAGGAGCCCCGGAGCAAACACTGAAGCTTTCTTT. Residues: CASRSPGANTEAFF.

This clone was seen only a few times. V is TRBV28 and J is TRBJ2-5, with D possibly matching TRBD2 (5 bases). Germline values: CDR1 MDHEN, CDR2 SYDVKM. CDR3 length equals 14 residues. V lost 3 bases, J lost 4 bases, and 12 bases lay in between. The CDR3 DNA follows: TGTGCCAGCAGTTTGAGGGCCCGCCCAGAGACCCAGTACTTC. As protein: CASSLRARPETQYF. Variable domain in full (rest from reference TRBV28 and TRBJ2-5): DVKVTQSSRYLVKRTGEKVFLECVQDMDHENMFWYRQDPGLGLRLIYFSYDVKMKEKGDIPEGYSVSREKKERFSLILESASTNQTSMYLCASSLRARPETQYFGPGTRLLVL.

This chain links TRBV5-1 with TRBJ2-1, with 10 nucleotides matching TRBD1. V lost 3 bases to trimming and J lost 7 bases; unmatched junction nucleotides: 4. The CDR3 has 14 residues. The V gene's germline CDR1 is SGHRS and CDR2 YFSETQ. CDR3 sequence (DNA): TGCGCCAGCAGCTCCCGACAGGGGGCTAATGAGCAGTTCTTC. Amino acids: CASSSRQGANEQFF. Combining the CDR3 with reference TRBV5-1 and TRBJ2-1 gives the whole variable domain KAGVTQTPRYLIKTRGQQVTLSCSPISGHRSVSWYQQTPGQGLQFLFEYFSETQRNKGNFPGRFSGRQFSNSRSEMNVSTLELGDSALYLCASSSRQGANEQFFGPGTRLTVL.

This rearrangement joins TRBV30 to TRBJ1-1; D may be TRBD1 (5 bases). This CDR3 comprises 14 residues. V shed 1 base and J shed 3 bases, with 12 bases lying between them. CDR1 and CDR2 (germline): GTSNPN, SVGIG (reference sequence). CDR3 amino acids: CAWSGVRGYTEAFF. The CDR3 nucleotides read TGTGCCTGGAGTGGGGTCCGGGGGTACACTGAAGCTTTCTTT.

The CDR3 is CASSGDRVHTGELFF. The CDR3 DNA reads TGTGCCAGCAGTGGGGACAGGGTTCACACCGGGGAGCTGTTTTTT. The chain has TRBV2 and TRBJ2-2; 9 bases are shared with TRBD1. The germline V gene has CDR1 SNHLY and CDR2 FYNNEI. This CDR3 has 15 residues. Losses at the gene ends were 4 bases for V and 3 bases for J; bases not matched to a gene: 3.

The chain uses TRBV6-5 and TRBJ2-5; 10 bases fit TRBD1. Looked up from germline, CDR1 is MNHEY and CDR2 is SVGAGI. V gave up 8 bases and J gave up 5 bases; unmatched junction bases: 8. The length of the CDR3 is 14 residues. The CDR3, as DNA: TGTGCCAGCGGTTCCGGGACAGGGGCCGAGACCCAGTACTTC. Its translation is CASGSGTGAETQYF.

The rearrangement joins TRBV30 to TRBJ2-2, with 12 bases identical to TRBD1. V shed 8 bases, J shed 7 bases, and the junction held 5 bases outside the gene matches. This CDR3 contains 13 residues. Germline V gene data show CDR1 as GTSNPN and CDR2 as SVGIG (reference sequence). CDR3 bases: TGTGCCCGAGGGACAGGGGGCCACGGGGAGCTGTTTTTT. Translating gives CARGTGGHGELFF.

This clone occurred once. The chain uses TRBV4-1 and TRBJ2-5; 9 nucleotides agree with TRBD2. V trimming: 0 bases; J trimming: 2 bases; junction bases outside the gene matches: 7. From germline, CDR1 is MGHRA and CDR2 YSYEKL. This CDR3 region has 17 residues. The CDR3 coding sequence is TGCGCCAGCAGCCAAGAATTCGGGACTAGCAGACAAGAGACCCAGTACTTC. Its translation is CASSQEFGTSRQETQYF.

V usage is TRBV9 and J usage is TRBJ2-7; 8 bases fit TRBD1. The CDR3 length is 17 residues. Per the germline V gene, CDR1 is SGDLS and CDR2 is YYNGEE. Trimming at V came to 4 bases and at J to 2 bases, leaving 14 bases not matched to a gene. For the CDR3, the DNA is TGTGCCAGCAGCCCAAACCGTAGACAGGGGAAAACCTACGAGCAGTACTTC. This sequence encodes CASSPNRRQGKTYEQYF.

In this sample, this clone turned up once. V gene TRBV28 combines with J gene TRBJ2-2; the D gene is possibly TRBD1 (6 bases). Trimming removed 6 bases from V and 1 base from J, with 9 bases in between. Per the germline V gene, CDR1 is MDHEN and CDR2 is SYDVKM. CDR3 length: 14 amino acids. DNA for the CDR3: TGTGCCAGCAGAACGACAGGGAACACCGGGGAGCTGTTTTTT. Protein sequence: CASRTTGNTGELFF.

This clone was recorded once. This chain uses TRBV19 with TRBJ1-5; 9 bases are shared with TRBD1. With 9 bases clipped from V and 4 bases from J, the junction kept 7 bases outside the gene matches. CDR1 is LNHDA and CDR2 is SQIVND in the germline V gene (reference sequence). The CDR3 loop spans 14 amino acids. CDR3 DNA sequence: TGTGCCAGCATAGACGGGACAGGGAATCAGCCCCAGCATTTT. Protein product: CASIDGTGNQPQHF.

This chain links TRBV15 with TRBJ1-3, with D unclear. The germline gives CDR1 LNHNV, CDR2 YYDKDF (reference sequence). Between the trimmed V and J ends, which lost 1 base and 2 bases, there was a span of 15 bases. CDR3 size: 17 residues. The CDR3 protein is CATSRGSPGKAGNTIYF. In nucleotides, the CDR3 is TGTGCCACCAGCAGAGGGAGCCCGGGAAAGGCTGGAAACACCATATATTTT.

Here the CDR3 DNA reads TGTGCCAGCAGCTTAGATATCAAAAACATTCAGTACTTC. It is translated as CASSLDIKNIQYF. The chain combines TRBV11-2 with TRBJ2-4; D gene unclear. This CDR3 has 13 residues. Trimming pared 0 bases from V and 3 bases from J, leaving 3 bases between. CDR1 and CDR2 (germline): SGHAT, FQNNGV.

The gene calls are TRBV30 and TRBJ2-7, with TRBD2 as a possible D gene (6 bases). Germline CDR1 reads GTSNPN; CDR2 reads SVGIG (reference sequence). This CDR3 region has 15 residues. V was trimmed by 2 bases and J by 2 bases, leaving 16 bases between them. DNA of the CDR3: TGTGCCTGGAGTATACGGGGGTTGGGAGCCTACGAGCAGTACTTC. This gives the protein CAWSIRGLGAYEQYF.

This chain uses TRBV27 with TRBJ2-5; D not certain. Per germline, CDR1 MNHEY and CDR2 SMNVEV (reference sequence). The CDR3 sequence is 15 residues long. V was shortened by 2 bases and J by 2 bases, with 12 bases between the two germline ends. The CDR3 DNA reads as TGTGCCAGCAGTTTAACGGGTCGGGTACAAGAGACCCAGTACTTC. Translation: CASSLTGRVQETQYF.

The gene calls are TRBV10-1 and TRBJ2-3; weak D call: TRBD2 (6 bases). The ends were cut back, 5 bases at V and 3 bases at J, with 12 bases in the middle. Germline V gene lookup returns CDR1 WNHNN and CDR2 SYGVQD (reference sequence). The CDR3 is 14 amino acids. In DNA, the CDR3 is TGCGCCAGCAGTCCGGGACGGGGGACAGATACGCAGTATTTT. Protein: CASSPGRGTDTQYF.

The rearrangement links TRBV10-3 to TRBJ2-5; 9 bases align to TRBD1. Germline loops: CDR1 ENHRY, CDR2 SYGVKD. CDR3 length: 15 amino acids. V shed 10 bases, J shed 5 bases, and the junction held 14 bases outside the gene matches. The CDR3 loop is CATRPGQGFGETQYF. The CDR3 DNA sequence: TGTGCCACCAGACCGGGACAGGGTTTTGGGGAGACCCAGTACTTC.

J is TRBJ1-2 and V is TRBV5-6; D is possibly TRBD1 (6 bases). V lost 0 bases and J lost 9, with 12 bases in between. The germline gives CDR1 SGHDT, CDR2 YYEEEE. The CDR3 spans 13 residues. CDR3 sequence reads: CASSLDRETRYTF. Here the CDR3 DNA reads TGTGCCAGCAGCTTGGACAGGGAAACGCGCTACACCTTC.

The chain couples TRBV6-1 to TRBJ1-2; D ambiguous. Trimming shortened V by 0 bases and J by 0 bases, and 11 bases separated the two germline ends. The CDR3 spans 16 residues. Per germline, CDR1 MNHNS and CDR2 SASEGT. Here the CDR3 DNA reads TGTGCCAGCAGTGAAGCGCGTACCGGTACTAACTATGGCTACACCTTC. This encodes CASSEARTGTNYGYTF.

The chain has TRBV5-8 and TRBJ1-5, with D unresolved. The germline gives CDR1 SGHTS, CDR2 YDEGEE. V lost 1 base and J 2 bases, leaving 10 bases between the germline ends. CDR3 length equals 15 residues. CDR3 amino acids: CASSLRGRGNQPQHF. The CDR3 coding sequence is TGTGCCAGCAGCTTGCGAGGGAGGGGCAATCAGCCCCAGCATTTT. The variable domain in full, completed from reference TRBV5-8 and TRBJ1-5, reads EAGVTQSPTHLIKTRGQQATLRCSPISGHTSVYWYQQALGLGLQFLLWYDEGEERNRGNFPPRFSGRQFPNYSSELNVNALELEDSALYLCASSLRGRGNQPQHFGDGTRLSIL.

The V and J genes are TRBV7-2 and TRBJ2-3, with 8 positions matching TRBD1. J lost 3 bases, V lost 4 bases, and 6 bases had no gene match. Germline loops: CDR1 SGHTA, CDR2 FQGNSA. The CDR3 is 15 amino acids. In DNA form, the CDR3 reads TGTGCCAGCAGCTCCCCTCAGGGGGCAACAGATACGCAGTATTTT. It yields the protein CASSSPQGATDTQYF.

The chain carries TRBV5-4 and TRBJ1-2; 10 nucleotides agree with TRBD1. Germline trimming cut 7 bases from V and 6 bases from J; bases unmatched to any gene: 6. Germline V lookup: CDR1 SGHNT, CDR2 YYREEE (reference sequence). The CDR3 is 13 residues long. CDR3 region: CASEGQGRHGYTF. The DNA for the CDR3 is TGTGCCAGCGAGGGACAGGGGCGCCATGGCTACACCTTC. The full variable domain, rest sourced from reference TRBV5-4 and TRBJ1-2, is ETGVTQSPTHLIKTRGQQVTLRCSSQSGHNTVSWYQQALGQGPQFIFQYYREEENGRGNFPPRFSGLQFPNYSSELNVNALELDDSALYLCASEGQGRHGYTFGSGTRLTVV.

This sequence joins TRBV4-1 and TRBJ2-7; D may be TRBD2 (6 bases). Germline V gene data show CDR1 as MGHRA and CDR2 as YSYEKL. V was trimmed by 4 bases and J by 2 bases, leaving 21 bases between them. This CDR3 comprises 17 residues. In DNA form, the CDR3 reads TGCGCCAGCAGCCTATCGGCCCTGGCGGGGCCTACCTACGAGCAGTACTTC. Residues: CASSLSALAGPTYEQYF.

The V and J genes are TRBV5-1 and TRBJ1-1, with 9 bases identical to TRBD1. J was trimmed by 4 bases and V by 6 bases; bases with no gene match: 10. Germline V gene sequence: CDR1 SGHRS, CDR2 YFSETQ. The CDR3 runs to 15 residues. CDR3 coding DNA: TGCGCCAGCACCCTGGACAGGGGAAGGAGCACTGAAGCTTTCTTT. This sequence encodes CASTLDRGRSTEAFF.

In its sample, this clone was seen a few times. The V gene is TRBV5-1, the J gene TRBJ2-3; D unresolved. V was cut by 5 bases and J by 4 bases, with 17 bases left in between. The germline CDR1 and CDR2 sequences are SGHRS and YFSETQ. The CDR3 runs 15 residues. The CDR3, as DNA: TGCGCCAGCAGTTCGGAAGGCCCCCGGGCAGATACGCAGTATTTT. Translated, it gives CASSSEGPRADTQYF. The full variable domain, with the rest looked up from reference TRBV5-1 and TRBJ2-3, is KAGVTQTPRYLIKTRGQQVTLSCSPISGHRSVSWYQQTPGQGLQFLFEYFSETQRNKGNFPGRFSGRQFSNSRSEMNVSTLELGDSALYLCASSSEGPRADTQYFGPGTRLTVL.

The V call is TRBV29-1, the J call TRBJ1-2, with 7 bases identical to TRBD1. The germline V gene encodes CDR1 SQVTM and CDR2 ANQGSEA. V trimming: 4 bases; J trimming: 5 bases; junction bases outside the gene matches: 13. CDR3 length equals 15 residues. CDR3 loop: CSVAPSRDRVYGYTF. The CDR3 DNA sequence: TGCAGCGTTGCCCCCTCCCGGGACAGAGTATATGGCTACACCTTC.

This clone was observed a few times. The chain uses TRBV9 and TRBJ1-6; 7 bases fit TRBD1. Trimming took 0 bases from V and 9 from J; bases not matched to a gene: 6. The CDR3 has 15 residues. Germline lookup yields CDR1 SGDLS and CDR2 YYNGEE. CDR3 residues: CASSVGGDSTSPLHF. Here the CDR3 DNA reads TGTGCCAGCAGCGTAGGAGGGGACAGCACTTCACCCCTCCACTTT.